Sequencing of this TCR beta chain was carried out in a study of shared T cell receptors in the human thymus. Only in-frame clones appear in the TCRdb table, and some are missing; sequencing was by immunoSEQ multiplex PCR. The data show about 500,000 clones, about four fifths seen once. This clone was found a few times. The CDR3 consists of 17 residues. These data were also filed under a second study, of human thymus T cells. That source notes: Serving as donors were healthy Finnish infants, each of whom was having open corrective surgery for congenital heart defects. Corrective cardiac surgery supplied the resected thymus tissue. V and J gene usage appeared biased in thymic and blood repertoires. Related research described thymic repertoires that were highly overlapping among unrelated individuals.

The J gene is TRBJ1-5, the V gene TRBV21-1; the D call in the table, TRBD1, was not verified against the DNA. TRBV21-1 is deemed a pseudogene. The clonotype was recovered from a boy younger than two with a congenital heart defect. The sequenced sample consisted of thymocytes. The CDR3 DNA sequence: TGTGCCAGCAGCAAAGTACAGGGTGATTTGGGCAATCAGCCCCAGCATTTT. It yields the protein CASSKVQGDLGNQPQHF.